Here is one T cell receptor beta chain with its context. The antigen this receptor binds is unknown. Base qualities are missing; no much larger clone stands one base away. Receptor amplification or capture employed the immunoSEQ multiplex PCR assay. The multiplex PCR relied on a mix of 60 forward primers for TCR Vbeta segments and 13 reverse primers for TCR Jbeta segments. The CDR3 region of rearranged TCR beta genes was amplified from genomic DNA with a multiplex PCR assay. On the Illumina HiSeq System, the amplified TCR beta libraries were sequenced as 87-base-pair reads. Processing in the source paper ran as follows. Across the roughly 640 repertoires, a later analysis counted roughly 77 million unique TCR beta chains, approximately 10 million of which were shared by at least two donors. To remove PCR and sequencing errors, raw reads were error-corrected and collapsed into unique sequences using a nearest-neighbor algorithm that merged closely related sequences. To assign V, D and J gene segments, CDR3 sequences were aligned to IMGT reference sequences. For a sequence to be retained, a match of at least six nucleotides was required to both a V gene segment and a J gene segment. A rearrangement counted as productive if the CDR3 had no stop codons and remained in frame with V and J, and every other rearrangement counted as non-productive. Following IMGT convention, CDR3 was defined as the stretch from the second conserved V-encoded cysteine up to the conserved J-encoded phenylalanine. The earlier analysis of fewer than 700 of the donors excluded sequences that lacked an unambiguous match to a single V gene segment. In an earlier analysis of almost 600 of the donors, a V segment was called functional when productive rearrangements were above 56.7%, and segregating when the standard deviation between donors exceeded 5%. A statistical classification framework was built for diagnosing cytomegalovirus status from the catalog of TCR beta chain sequences. A later analysis assigned V and J genes by comparing TCR nucleotide sequences with IMGT/GENE-DB human TR gene sequences. Using the TCRdist pipeline, a later analysis assigned CDR3 sequences along with most-parsimonious VDJ recombination scenarios. A later analysis defined each TCR beta chain by its CDR3 amino acid sequence plus V-gene family, and excluded reads lacking a unique V-gene family. A later analysis removed several hundred highly shared, low-generation-probability nucleotide sequences to deal with suspected cross-contamination and a sequencing artifact. For each public chain, a later analysis derived a clonal expansion index from normalized ranks of inferred template counts within each repertoire. In a later analysis, generation probabilities were computed with a VDJ recombination model fitted to out-of-frame rearrangements, and the resulting probabilities were checked against IGoR. A later analysis scored TCR-TCR, TCR-HLA and TCR-CMV co-occurrence with hypergeometric tests, applying a repertoire-size bias correction to TCR pairs. A later analysis estimated false discovery rates by permuting HLA or CMV assignments 20 times. In a later analysis, co-occurring TCRs were grouped using DBSCAN, with TCRdist sequence similarity added in when clustering inside HLA-allele-positive subsets. Co-occurrence clustering excluded repertoires with fewer than 30,000 or more than 120,000 public chains, plus five with anomalous nucleotide sharing. TCRdb took over this immuneACCESS table, retaining in-frame rearrangements with V and J assigned. Such tables are incomplete; in checked studies, under half of the missing clones stem from an unresolved V gene, and the remainder is unexplained. That table supplies the V and J calls and clone size; D and trimming were determined from the DNA. The sample records nearly 110,000 clones, approximately 74% of which are singletons. The top ten constitute 14% of the sample.

The data derive from a study of cytomegalovirus exposure and HLA in healthy donors (dated by TCRdb to about 2017). Study-level background: According to an earlier analysis of around 600 of the donors, about 179 million T cells yielded 90 million to 130 million unique TCR beta sequences and about 280 Gb of sequence data. A later genetic analysis used genome-wide SNP genotypes for about 65% of the roughly 700 donors, treating that subset as a discovery cohort. The study was designed to test whether signatures of past pathogen exposure could be identified by cataloging public T cell receptors. To decide whether each TCR beta V gene segment behaved as functional or pseudogenic, an earlier analysis of some 600 of the donors relied on high-throughput TCR beta sequencing. Class I and class II HLA loci were covered by the typing at four-digit resolution. Roughly 300 gigabases of sequencing data and roughly 80 million unique TCR sequences made up an early release that covered nearly 650 HLA-typed donors. The genetic ancestry cluster associated with self-reported Caucasian donors included 70% to 85% of the roughly 400 genotyped donors. The number of donors typed differed by locus, with about 629-630 for A, B, C, DRB1 and DQB1, about 500 for DQA1, under 610 for DPA1, and approximately 470 for DPB1. Every repertoire in the discovery cohort had been generated on one and the same sequencing platform. Four to six DR-DQ haplotypes were handled as single units for association and clustering, since linkage in the cohort was strong. In a later analysis, previously published TCR beta repertoires from 550 to 750 donors were re-analyzed and high-resolution HLA genotyping was added so that TCR occurrence patterns could be studied. Among roughly 400 genotyped donors of the cohort, an average of about 220,000 unique TCR beta nucleotide sequences was sequenced per donor, of which approximately 19% were non-productive. In the later analysis, no new phenotypic data were used to find candidate immune exposures; instead, reliance was placed on TCR beta sequences and their occurrence across donors. A separate validation cohort of roughly 130 different subjects was used in addition to the approximately 610-subject first cohort. Using immunosequencing, the study profiled T cell repertoires from fewer than 700 subjects and related those repertoires to cytomegalovirus serostatus. To predict cytomegalovirus infection status, the study combined high-throughput TCR immunosequencing, statistical association of individual TCRs with disease status, and machine learning. Donor age, sex, ethnicity and CMV serostatus were collected together with the repertoire data. Broader findings and caveats from the paper: Correlated functional status among segregating V segments might be attributable to linkage disequilibrium, but an unknown experimental factor could not be ruled out. Because the 87-base-pair reads could not distinguish some IMGT-functional V segments, including TRBV6-2 and TRBV6-3, those segments were excluded. The cohort was sequenced for TCR beta chains only, and without alpha or paired-chain data the features that could be detected were limited. A further reported finding was that TCR beta sequences accurately predicted the HLA-A and HLA-B alleles for most subjects in the first cohort. A later analysis found that TCR association rates varied across HLA loci, with DRB1 alleles showing the most associated TCRs and HLA-C alleles the fewest. A cluster of highly shared sequence variants was judged likely to represent a technical artifact of the sequencing pipeline. A later analysis found that most CMV-associated TCR beta chains appeared HLA-restricted, with HLA associations seemingly driven largely by CMV exposure. In vitro tests confirmed that a few of the cytomegalovirus-associated TCR beta chains recognize cytomegalovirus antigens. According to a later genetic analysis, donors in an Asian-associated ancestry cluster had fewer N-insertions in productive TCRs than the roughly 700-donor mean. In a later analysis, HLA-associated TCR beta chains showed more clonal expansion and lower generation probabilities than non-associated chains that were equally common. A later analysis reported that several top co-occurrence clusters appeared linked to parvovirus B19, influenza, CMV and Epstein-Barr virus. Because HLA typing was unavailable for some donors at each locus, only the typed subset was used in association tests. According to the authors, the approach could potentially be generalized to other disease states and immunological phenotypes. An association between a missense DCLRE1C variant and V-gene and J-gene trimming of TCR beta chains was found in a later genetic analysis and replicated in an independent cohort. In the study, around 150 TCR beta chains were listed as associated with cytomegalovirus. Roughly uniform sequencing depth across donors was assumed in presence/absence analyses, although this assumption may not hold. A later analysis associated about 18,000 TCR beta sequences with specific HLA alleles at a false discovery rate of 0.05. Most TCR sequences were observed very rarely across donors, whereas some public TCRs were present in many individuals. Immune exposure information for the cohort was limited to CMV serostatus. Cytomegalovirus status was reported to be diagnosed by the classifier with high specificity and sensitivity in both the original and validation cohorts. Assigning TCR associations to individual alleles was difficult when HLA alleles, especially DR and DQ, strongly co-occurred. In an earlier analysis of 587 of the donors, most TCR beta V segments were observed in productive rearrangements about 87% or about 30% of the time, broadly matching IMGT annotations. The earlier analysis of nearly 600 of the donors excluded approximately 17 rarely observed V segments, including chromosome 9 orphons, because counts were too low.

The CDR1 and CDR2 encoded by the germline V gene are SGHDT and YYEEEE. The V and J ends are trimmed by 4 bases and 6 bases, leaving 26 bases between them. The CDR3 covers 17 residues, taking in both the cysteine and the phenylalanine. Only the CDR3 portion is preserved as DNA: 51 bases, with reading frame beginning at the first base. In total, around 600 healthy bone marrow donors made up the cohort. At the time of sampling, every cohort member was nominally healthy, though immune exposures that went unrecorded were likely present. The donor was CMV seropositive and belonged to the group of more than 250 seropositive cohort members. A peripheral blood sample was collected from each donor, and TCR beta sequencing was performed on peripheral blood mononuclear cells. The Qiagen DNeasy Blood Extraction Kit was used to extract genomic DNA from the blood cell samples.

The chain is assembled from TRBV5-6 and TRBJ2-7; the D gene is perhaps TRBD1, from 6 matching bases. This receptor was obtained from a woman aged 40-49 years in good health and CMV-seropositive. Sequenced: PBMCs. The CDR3 reads as follows: CASSPPNSYTQGPEQYF. The nucleotide sequence is given as TGTGCCAGCAGCCCACCGAACTCGTACACCCAGGGGCCCGAGCAGTACTTC.